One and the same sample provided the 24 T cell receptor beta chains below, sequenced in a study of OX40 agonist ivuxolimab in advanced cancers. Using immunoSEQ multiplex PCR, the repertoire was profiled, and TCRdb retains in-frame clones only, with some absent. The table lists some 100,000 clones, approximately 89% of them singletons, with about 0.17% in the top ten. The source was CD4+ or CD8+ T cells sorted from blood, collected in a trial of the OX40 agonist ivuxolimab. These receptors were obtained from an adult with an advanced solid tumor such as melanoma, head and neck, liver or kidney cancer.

CDR3 nucleotides: TGCAGTGCTAGATACAGTGGGCCCCAGCATTTT. It codes for CSARYSGPQHF. The chain is built from TRBV20-1 and TRBJ1-5; D remains ambiguous. Germline V CDR1 and CDR2: DFQATT, SNEGSKA (reference sequence). This CDR3 contains 11 residues. V shed 2 bases and J shed 9 bases, with 8 bases lying between them.

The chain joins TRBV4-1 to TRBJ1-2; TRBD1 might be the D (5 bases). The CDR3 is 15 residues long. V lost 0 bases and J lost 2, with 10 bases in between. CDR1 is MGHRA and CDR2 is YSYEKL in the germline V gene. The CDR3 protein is CASSQDNRLNYGYTF. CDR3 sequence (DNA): TGCGCCAGCAGCCAAGATAACAGGTTAAACTATGGCTACACCTTC.

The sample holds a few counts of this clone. The chain's CDR3 is CASSQGRGKYYGYTF. CDR3 bases: TGTGCCAGCAGCCAAGGAAGGGGGAAATACTATGGCTACACCTTC. The rearrangement links TRBV14 to TRBJ1-2; D might be TRBD1 (6 bases). The germline CDR1 and CDR2 sequences are SGHDN and FVKESK. The CDR3 is 15 amino acids. Between the trimmed V and J ends, which lost 1 base and 3 bases, there was a span of 12 bases.

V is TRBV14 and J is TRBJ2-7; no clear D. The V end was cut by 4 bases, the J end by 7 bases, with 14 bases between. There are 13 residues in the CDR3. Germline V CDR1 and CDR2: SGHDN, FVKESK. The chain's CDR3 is CASSPRFIGEQYF. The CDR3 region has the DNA TGTGCCAGCAGCCCTCGATTTATCGGGGAGCAGTACTTC.

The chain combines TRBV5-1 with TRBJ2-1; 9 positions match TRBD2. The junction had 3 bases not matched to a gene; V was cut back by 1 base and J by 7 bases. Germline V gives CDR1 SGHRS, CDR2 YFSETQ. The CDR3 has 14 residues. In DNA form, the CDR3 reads TGCGCCAGCAGCTTGACCCTAGCGGGGAATGAGCAGTTCTTC. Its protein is CASSLTLAGNEQFF.

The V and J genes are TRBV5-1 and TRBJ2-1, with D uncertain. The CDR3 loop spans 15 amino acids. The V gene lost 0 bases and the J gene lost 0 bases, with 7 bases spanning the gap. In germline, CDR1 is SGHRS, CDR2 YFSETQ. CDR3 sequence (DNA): TGCGCCAGCAGCTTGGATGCGAGCTCCTACAATGAGCAGTTCTTC. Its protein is CASSLDASSYNEQFF.

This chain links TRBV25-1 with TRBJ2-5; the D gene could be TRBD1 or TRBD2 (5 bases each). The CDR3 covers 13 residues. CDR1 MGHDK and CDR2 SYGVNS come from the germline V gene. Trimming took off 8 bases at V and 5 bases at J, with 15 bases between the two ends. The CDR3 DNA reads TGTGCCAGCGGGGCGTGGGGGTCCGAGACCCAGTACTTC. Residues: CASGAWGSETQYF.

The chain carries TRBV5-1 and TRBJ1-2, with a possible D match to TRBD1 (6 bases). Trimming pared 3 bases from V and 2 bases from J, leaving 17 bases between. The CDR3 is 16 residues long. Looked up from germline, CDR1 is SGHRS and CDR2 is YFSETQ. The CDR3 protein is CASSSGGRTRNYGYTF. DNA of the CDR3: TGCGCCAGCAGCTCGGGGGGGCGGACACGAAACTATGGCTACACCTTC.

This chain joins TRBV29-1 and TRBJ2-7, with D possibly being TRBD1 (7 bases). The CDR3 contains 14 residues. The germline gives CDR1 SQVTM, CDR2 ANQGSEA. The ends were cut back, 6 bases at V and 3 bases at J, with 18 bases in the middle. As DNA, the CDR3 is TGCAGCGTCGGGGGTCAGGGGGGAAACTACGAGCAGTACTTC. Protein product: CSVGGQGGNYEQYF.

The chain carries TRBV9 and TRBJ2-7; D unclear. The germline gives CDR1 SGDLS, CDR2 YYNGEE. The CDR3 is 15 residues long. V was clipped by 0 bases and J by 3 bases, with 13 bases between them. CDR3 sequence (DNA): TGTGCCAGCAGCGTAGATCTTGACGTTAGCTACGAGCAGTACTTC. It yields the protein CASSVDLDVSYEQYF.

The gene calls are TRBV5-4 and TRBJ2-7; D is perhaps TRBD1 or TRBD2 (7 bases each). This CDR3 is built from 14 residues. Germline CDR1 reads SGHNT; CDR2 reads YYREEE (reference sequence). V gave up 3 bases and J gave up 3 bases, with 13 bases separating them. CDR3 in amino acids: CASSSGGAHYEQYF. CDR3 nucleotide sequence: TGTGCCAGCAGCTCAGGGGGGGCTCACTACGAGCAGTACTTC.

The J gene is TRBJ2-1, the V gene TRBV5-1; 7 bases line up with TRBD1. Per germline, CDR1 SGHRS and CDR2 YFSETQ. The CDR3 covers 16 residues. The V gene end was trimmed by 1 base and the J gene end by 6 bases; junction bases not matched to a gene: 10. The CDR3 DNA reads TGCGCCAGCAGCTTGACCCGGGACAGATCGGGCAATGAGCAGTTCTTC. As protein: CASSLTRDRSGNEQFF.

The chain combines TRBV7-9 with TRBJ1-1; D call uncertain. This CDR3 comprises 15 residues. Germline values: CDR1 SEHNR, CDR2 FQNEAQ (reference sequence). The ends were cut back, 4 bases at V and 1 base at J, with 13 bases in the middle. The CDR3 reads CASSSLGFENTEAFF. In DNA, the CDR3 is TGTGCCAGCAGCTCCTTGGGGTTTGAGAACACTGAAGCTTTCTTT.

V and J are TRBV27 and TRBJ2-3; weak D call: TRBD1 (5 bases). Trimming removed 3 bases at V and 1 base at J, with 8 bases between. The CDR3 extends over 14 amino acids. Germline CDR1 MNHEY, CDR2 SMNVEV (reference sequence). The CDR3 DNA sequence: TGTGCCAGCAGTTTTCAGGGCCGCACAGATACGCAGTATTTT. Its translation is CASSFQGRTDTQYF.

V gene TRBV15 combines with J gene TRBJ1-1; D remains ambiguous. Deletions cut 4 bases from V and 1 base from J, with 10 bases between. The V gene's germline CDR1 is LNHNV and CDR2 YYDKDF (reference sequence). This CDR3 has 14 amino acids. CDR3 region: CATSTGRGNTEAFF. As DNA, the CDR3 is TGTGCCACCAGCACGGGAAGAGGGAACACTGAAGCTTTCTTT. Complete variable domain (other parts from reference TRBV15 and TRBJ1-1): DAMVIQNPRYQVTQFGKPVTLSCSQTLNHNVMYWYQQKSSQAPKLLFHYYDKDFNNEADTPDNFQSRRPNTSFCFLDIRSPGLGDTAMYLCATSTGRGNTEAFFGQGTRLTVV.

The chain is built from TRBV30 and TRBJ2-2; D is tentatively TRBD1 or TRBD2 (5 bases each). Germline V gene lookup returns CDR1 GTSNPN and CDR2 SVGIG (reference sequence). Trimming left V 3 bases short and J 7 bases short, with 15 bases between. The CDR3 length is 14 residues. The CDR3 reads CAWRYTGAGGELFF. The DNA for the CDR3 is TGTGCCTGGAGATATACCGGGGCGGGCGGGGAGCTGTTTTTT. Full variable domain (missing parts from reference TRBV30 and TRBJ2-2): SQTIHQWPATLVQPVGSPLSLECTVEGTSNPNLYWYRQAAGRGLQLLFYSVGIGQISSEVPQNLSASRPQDRQFILSSKKLLLSDSGFYLCAWRYTGAGGELFFGEGSRLTVL.

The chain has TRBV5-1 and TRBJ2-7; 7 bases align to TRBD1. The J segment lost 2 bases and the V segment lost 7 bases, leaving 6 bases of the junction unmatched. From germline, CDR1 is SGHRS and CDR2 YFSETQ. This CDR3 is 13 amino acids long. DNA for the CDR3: TGCGCCAGCCGCTGGACAGGAGCCTACGAGCAGTACTTC. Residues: CASRWTGAYEQYF.

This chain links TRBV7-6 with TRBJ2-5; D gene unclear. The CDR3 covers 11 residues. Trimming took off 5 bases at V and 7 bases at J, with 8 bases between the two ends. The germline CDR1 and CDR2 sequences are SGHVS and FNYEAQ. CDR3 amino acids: CASSTGGTQYF. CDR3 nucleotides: TGTGCCAGCAGCACGGGTGGGACCCAGTACTTC.

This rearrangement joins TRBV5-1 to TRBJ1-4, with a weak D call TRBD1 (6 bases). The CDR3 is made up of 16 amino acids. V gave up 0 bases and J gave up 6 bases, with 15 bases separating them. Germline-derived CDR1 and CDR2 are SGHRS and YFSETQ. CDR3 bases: TGCGCCAGCAGCTTGGCTGGGGGCTCTTGGGATGAAAAACTGTTTTTT. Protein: CASSLAGGSWDEKLFF.

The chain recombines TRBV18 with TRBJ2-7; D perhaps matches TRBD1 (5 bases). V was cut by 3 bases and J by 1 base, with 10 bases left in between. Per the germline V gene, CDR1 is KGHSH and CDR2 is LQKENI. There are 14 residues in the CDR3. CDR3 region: CASSPSQGSYEQYF. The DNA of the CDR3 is TGTGCCAGCTCACCGTCCCAGGGTTCCTACGAGCAGTACTTC.

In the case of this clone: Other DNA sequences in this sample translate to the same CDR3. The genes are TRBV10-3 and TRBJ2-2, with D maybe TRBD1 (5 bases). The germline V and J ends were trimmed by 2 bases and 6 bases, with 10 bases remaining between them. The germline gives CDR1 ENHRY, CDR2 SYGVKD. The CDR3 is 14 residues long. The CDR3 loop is CAISETPGSGELFF. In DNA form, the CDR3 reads TGTGCCATCAGTGAGACCCCAGGGTCCGGGGAGCTGTTTTTT.

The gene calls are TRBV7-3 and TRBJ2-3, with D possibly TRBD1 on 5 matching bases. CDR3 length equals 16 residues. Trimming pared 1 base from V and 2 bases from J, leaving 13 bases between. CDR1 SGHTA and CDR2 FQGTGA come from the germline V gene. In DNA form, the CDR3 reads TGTGCCAGCAGCTTAATTCCCCAGGGTTCCACAGATACGCAGTATTTT. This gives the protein CASSLIPQGSTDTQYF.

The CDR3 DNA sequence: TGTGCCTGGAGTCCGAGGGGGGCGCTGGGCTATGGCTACACCTTC. It codes for CAWSPRGALGYGYTF. The rearrangement uses TRBV30 and TRBJ1-2; D perhaps matches TRBD1 (6 bases). V lost 2 bases and J 4 bases, leaving 17 bases between the germline ends. The CDR3 sequence is 15 residues long. In germline, CDR1 is GTSNPN, CDR2 SVGIG (reference sequence).

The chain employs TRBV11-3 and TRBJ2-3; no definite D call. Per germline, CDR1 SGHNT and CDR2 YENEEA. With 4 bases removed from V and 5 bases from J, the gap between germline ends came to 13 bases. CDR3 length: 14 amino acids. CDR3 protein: CASSSHPPVDTQYF. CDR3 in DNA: TGTGCCAGCAGCTCCCATCCCCCAGTAGATACGCAGTATTTT.